The sequence of this T cell receptor (beta chain) was determined in a study of blood T cell repertoires in COVID-19 (dated by TCRdb to the early 2020s). Looking at the study overall: Samples from collaborators originated in the United States, Italy and Spain and spanned both the acute and convalescent phases of COVID-19. The prospective study material was composed of cDNA or gDNA derived from T cells, B-cell-depleted T cells, or PBMCs. Deeply sampled blood TCRbeta repertoires from subjects exposed to, actively infected with, or recovered from COVID-19 were included in the dataset. The repertoires were made available in a free public database intended to serve as a resource for research on the immune response to SARS-CoV-2. Samples came from the ongoing ImmuneRACE study (first 160 participants) plus 1,254 subjects from 6 global collaborators. The sample metadata nearly always contained a de-identified subject ID, COVID-19 status, age in years and sex. Where available, HLA class I and class II types were obtained from metadata supplied by the sample provider rather than from assay-based typing. What the study reported, not specific to this receptor: How much clinical and demographic metadata was included differed by source and by participant, and the metadata was provided uncurated.

TCRbeta CDR3 regions were amplified from genomic DNA using the immunoSEQ Assay, a bias-controlled multiplex PCR. From the authors' description of their analysis: Within the assay, amplification of reference gene primers was used to estimate how many nucleated cells each sample contained. Sequence reads were collapsed and filtered to measure the absolute abundance of every unique TCRbeta CDR3 rearrangement. For each sample, productive Simpson clonality was calculated as the square root of Simpson's diversity index across productive rearrangements. TCRdb retrieved this table from immuneACCESS and kept in-frame rearrangements only. Not all clones are present; in checked studies, unresolved V genes account for under half, and no reason is known for the remainder. V and J calls and clone size are given by that table; D and trimming were obtained from the DNA. For this sample there are approximately 260,000 clones; 86% appear just once. The ten largest clones represent 3.6% of the sample.

The collaborating institutions used their own protocols to collect whole blood in K2EDTA tubes. Collaborator samples were shipped for TCRbeta analysis as frozen whole blood, isolated PBMCs, or DNA extracted from either sample type. Of note for this clone: Its cognate antigen has yet to be identified. Nothing much larger sits one base from this clone, and base qualities are not available.

Reading the germline V gene gives CDR1 MDHEN and CDR2 SYDVKM. Inclusive of the bounding cysteine and phenylalanine, the CDR3 is 21 residues long. The CDR3 DNA has 63 bases and is translated from base 1. V is pared back by 2 bases and J by 0 bases, with 25 bases lying between the germline termini. The chain employs TRBV28 and TRBJ1-4; TRBD1 could be the D gene, as 5 bases match. This receptor was identified in a man between 18 and 29 years old with active or convalescent COVID-19. Sequencing was carried out using peripheral blood. The DNA is as follows: TGTGCCAGCAGTTTACCCCCTTTGGATGCAGGGCAGCCCCCAACTAATGAAAAACTGTTTTTT. Translated, this is CASSLPPLDAGQPPTNEKLFF. Supplemented by the reference TRBV28 and TRBJ1-4 proteins around the CDR3, the complete variable domain is DVKVTQSSRYLVKRTGEKVFLECVQDMDHENMFWYRQDPGLGLRLIYFSYDVKMKEKGDIPEGYSVSREKKERFSLILESASTNQTSMYLCASSLPPLDAGQPPTNEKLFFGSGTQLSVL.